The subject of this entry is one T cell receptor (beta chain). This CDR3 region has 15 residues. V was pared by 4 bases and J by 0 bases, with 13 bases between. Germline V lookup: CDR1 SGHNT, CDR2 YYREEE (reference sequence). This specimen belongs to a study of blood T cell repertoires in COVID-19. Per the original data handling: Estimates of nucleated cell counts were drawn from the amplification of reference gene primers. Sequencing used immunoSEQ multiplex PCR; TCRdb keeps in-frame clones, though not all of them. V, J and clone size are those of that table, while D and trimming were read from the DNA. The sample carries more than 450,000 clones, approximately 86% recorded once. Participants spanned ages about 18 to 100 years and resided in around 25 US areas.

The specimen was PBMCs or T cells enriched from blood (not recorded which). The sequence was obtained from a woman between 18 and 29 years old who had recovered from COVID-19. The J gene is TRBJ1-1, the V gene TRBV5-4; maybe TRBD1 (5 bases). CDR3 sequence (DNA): TGTGCCAGCAGCCCATGGAGGGACCTGAACACTGAAGCTTTCTTT. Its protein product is CASSPWRDLNTEAFF.